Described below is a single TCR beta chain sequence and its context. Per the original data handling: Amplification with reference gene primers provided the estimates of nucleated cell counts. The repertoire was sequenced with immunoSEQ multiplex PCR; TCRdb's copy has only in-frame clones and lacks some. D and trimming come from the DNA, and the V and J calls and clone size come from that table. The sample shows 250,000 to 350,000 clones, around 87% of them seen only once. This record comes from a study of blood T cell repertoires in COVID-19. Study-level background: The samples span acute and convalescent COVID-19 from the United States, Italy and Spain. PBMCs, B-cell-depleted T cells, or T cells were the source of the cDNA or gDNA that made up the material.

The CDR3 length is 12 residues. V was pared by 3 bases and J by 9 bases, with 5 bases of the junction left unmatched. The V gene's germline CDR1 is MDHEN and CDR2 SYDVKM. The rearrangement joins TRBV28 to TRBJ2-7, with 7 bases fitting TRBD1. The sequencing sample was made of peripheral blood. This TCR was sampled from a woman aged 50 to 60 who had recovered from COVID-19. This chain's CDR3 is CASSFEGAVQYF. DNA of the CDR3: TGTGCCAGCAGTTTTGAGGGGGCGGTGCAGTACTTC.